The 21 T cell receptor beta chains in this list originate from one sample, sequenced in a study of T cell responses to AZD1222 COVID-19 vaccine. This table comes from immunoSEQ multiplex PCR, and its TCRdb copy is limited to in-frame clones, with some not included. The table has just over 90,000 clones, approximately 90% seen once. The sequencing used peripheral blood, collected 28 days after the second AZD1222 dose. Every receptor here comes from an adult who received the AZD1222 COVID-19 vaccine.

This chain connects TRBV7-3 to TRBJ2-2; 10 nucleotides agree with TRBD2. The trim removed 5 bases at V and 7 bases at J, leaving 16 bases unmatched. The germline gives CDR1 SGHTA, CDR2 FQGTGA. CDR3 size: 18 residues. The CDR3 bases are TGTGCCAGCAGCCCCGGAGCGCTAGCGGGAGTTAATAACGGGGAGCTGTTTTTT. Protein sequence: CASSPGALAGVNNGELFF.

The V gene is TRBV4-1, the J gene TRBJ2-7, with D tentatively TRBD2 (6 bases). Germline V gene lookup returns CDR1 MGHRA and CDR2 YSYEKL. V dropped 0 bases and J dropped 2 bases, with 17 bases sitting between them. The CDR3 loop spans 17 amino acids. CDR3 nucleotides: TGCGCCAGCAGCCAAGATCTGGCGGGACTCCTTGCCTACGAGCAGTACTTC. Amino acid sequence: CASSQDLAGLLAYEQYF.

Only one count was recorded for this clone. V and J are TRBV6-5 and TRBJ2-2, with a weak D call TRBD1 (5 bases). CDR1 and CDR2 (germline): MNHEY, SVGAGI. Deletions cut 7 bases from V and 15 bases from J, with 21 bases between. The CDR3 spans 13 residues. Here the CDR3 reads CASTTNWGPQVFF. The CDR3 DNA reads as TGTGCCAGCACCACAAATTGGGGCCCTCAGGTGTTTTTT.

CDR3 sequence: CAWSRGYGYTF. The CDR3 DNA is TGTGCCTGGAGTAGGGGCTATGGCTACACCTTC. The chain recombines TRBV30 with TRBJ1-2; D possibly corresponds to TRBD1 (5 bases). The CDR3 sequence is 11 residues long. The V gene lost 2 bases and the J gene lost 4 bases, with 5 bases spanning the gap. CDR1 and CDR2 (germline): GTSNPN, SVGIG (reference sequence).

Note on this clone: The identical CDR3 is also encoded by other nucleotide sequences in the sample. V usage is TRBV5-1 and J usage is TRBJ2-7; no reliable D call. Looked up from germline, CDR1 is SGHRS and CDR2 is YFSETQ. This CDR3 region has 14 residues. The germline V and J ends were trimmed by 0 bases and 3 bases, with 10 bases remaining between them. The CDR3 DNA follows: TGCGCCAGCAGCTTGGCGGGCGGAGACTACGAGCAGTACTTC. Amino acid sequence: CASSLAGGDYEQYF.

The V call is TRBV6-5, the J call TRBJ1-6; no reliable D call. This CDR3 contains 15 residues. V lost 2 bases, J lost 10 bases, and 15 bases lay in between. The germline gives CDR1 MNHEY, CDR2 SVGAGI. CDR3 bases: TGTGCCAGCAGTTACGGGTCTCTCGGTGGATCACCCCTCCACTTT. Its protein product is CASSYGSLGGSPLHF.

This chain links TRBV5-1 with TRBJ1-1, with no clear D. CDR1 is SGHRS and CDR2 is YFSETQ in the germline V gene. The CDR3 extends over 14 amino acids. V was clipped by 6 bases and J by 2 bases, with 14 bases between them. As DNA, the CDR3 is TGCGCCAGCACCCCTTTGGTTAGCAACACTGAAGCTTTCTTT. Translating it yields CASTPLVSNTEAFF.

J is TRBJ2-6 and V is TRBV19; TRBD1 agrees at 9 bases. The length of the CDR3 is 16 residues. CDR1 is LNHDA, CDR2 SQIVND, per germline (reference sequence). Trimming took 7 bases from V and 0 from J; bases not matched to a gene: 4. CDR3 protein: CASNRDRVSGANVLTF. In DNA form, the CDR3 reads TGTGCCAGTAACCGGGACAGGGTCTCTGGGGCCAACGTCCTGACTTTC.

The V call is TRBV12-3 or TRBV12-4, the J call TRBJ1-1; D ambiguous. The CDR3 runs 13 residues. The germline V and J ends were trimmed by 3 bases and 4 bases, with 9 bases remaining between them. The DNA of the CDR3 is TGTGCCAGCAGTTTGAGGGAGGGCACTGAAGCTTTCTTT. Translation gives CASSLREGTEAFF.

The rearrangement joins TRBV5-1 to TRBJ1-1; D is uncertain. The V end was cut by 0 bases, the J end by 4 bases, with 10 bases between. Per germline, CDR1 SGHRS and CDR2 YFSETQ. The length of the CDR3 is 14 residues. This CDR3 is CASSLGGLGTEAFF. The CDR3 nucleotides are TGCGCCAGCAGCTTGGGTGGATTGGGCACTGAAGCTTTCTTT.

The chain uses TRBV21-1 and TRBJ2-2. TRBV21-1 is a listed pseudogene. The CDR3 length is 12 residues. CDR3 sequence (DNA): TGTGCCAGCAGAGGTGCTGCCGGGGAGCTGTTTTTT. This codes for CASRGAAGELFF.

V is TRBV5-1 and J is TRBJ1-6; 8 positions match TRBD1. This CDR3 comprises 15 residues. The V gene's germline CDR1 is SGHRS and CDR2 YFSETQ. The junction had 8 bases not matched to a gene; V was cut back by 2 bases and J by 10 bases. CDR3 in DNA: TGCGCCAGCAGCTTAACACAGGGGGGGTCCTCACCCCTCCACTTT. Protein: CASSLTQGGSSPLHF.

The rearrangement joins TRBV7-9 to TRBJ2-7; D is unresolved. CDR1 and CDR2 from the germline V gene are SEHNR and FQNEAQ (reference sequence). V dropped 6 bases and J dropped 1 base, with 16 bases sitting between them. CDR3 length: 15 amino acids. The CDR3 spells CASRTPARPSYEQYF. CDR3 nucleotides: TGTGCCAGCAGAACGCCGGCGAGACCGTCCTACGAGCAGTACTTC.

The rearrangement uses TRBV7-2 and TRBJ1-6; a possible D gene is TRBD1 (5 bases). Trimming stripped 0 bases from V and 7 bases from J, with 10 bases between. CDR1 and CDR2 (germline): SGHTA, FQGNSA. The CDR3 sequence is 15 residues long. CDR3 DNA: TGTGCCAGCAGCTTAGCTTCAGGGATGAATTCACCCCTCCACTTT. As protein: CASSLASGMNSPLHF.

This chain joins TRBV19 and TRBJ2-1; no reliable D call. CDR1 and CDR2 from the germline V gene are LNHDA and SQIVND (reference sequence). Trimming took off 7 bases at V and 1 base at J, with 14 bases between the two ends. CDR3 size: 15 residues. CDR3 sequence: CASKISRTSYNEQFF. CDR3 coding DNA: TGTGCCAGTAAAATTAGTAGAACGTCCTACAATGAGCAGTTCTTC.

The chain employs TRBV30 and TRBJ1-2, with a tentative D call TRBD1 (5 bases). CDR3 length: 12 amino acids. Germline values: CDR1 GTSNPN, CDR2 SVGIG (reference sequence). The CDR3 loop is CACETVSDSYTF. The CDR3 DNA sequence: TGTGCTTGTGAGACAGTGTCCGATAGCTACACCTTC.

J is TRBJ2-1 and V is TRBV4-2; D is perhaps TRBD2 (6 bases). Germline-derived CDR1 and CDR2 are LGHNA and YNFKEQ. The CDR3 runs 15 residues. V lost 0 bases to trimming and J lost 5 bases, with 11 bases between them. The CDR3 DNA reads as TGTGCCAGCAGCCAAGATTGGGGGGACCACAATGAGCAGTTCTTC. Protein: CASSQDWGDHNEQFF.

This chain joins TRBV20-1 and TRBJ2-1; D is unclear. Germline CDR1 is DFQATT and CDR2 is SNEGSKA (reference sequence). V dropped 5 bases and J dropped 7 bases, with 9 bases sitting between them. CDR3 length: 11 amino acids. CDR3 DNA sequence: TGCAGTGCTTCTCCTAGGAATGAGCAGTTCTTC. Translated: CSASPRNEQFF.

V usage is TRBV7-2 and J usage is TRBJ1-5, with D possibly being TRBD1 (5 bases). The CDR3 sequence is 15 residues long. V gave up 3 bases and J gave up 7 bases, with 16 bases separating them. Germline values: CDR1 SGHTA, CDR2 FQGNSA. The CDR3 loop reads CASSLSAGSGQPQHF. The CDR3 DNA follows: TGTGCCAGCAGCTTGAGTGCAGGGAGTGGACAGCCCCAGCATTTT.

CDR3 coding DNA: TGCGCCAGCAGCTTGTCTGCAGGTGACACTGAAGCTTTCTTT. Its translation is CASSLSAGDTEAFF. The V call is TRBV5-1, the J call TRBJ1-1; D is unresolved. V lost 1 base and J lost 3, with 10 bases in between. Germline CDR1 SGHRS, CDR2 YFSETQ. The CDR3 totals 14 residues.

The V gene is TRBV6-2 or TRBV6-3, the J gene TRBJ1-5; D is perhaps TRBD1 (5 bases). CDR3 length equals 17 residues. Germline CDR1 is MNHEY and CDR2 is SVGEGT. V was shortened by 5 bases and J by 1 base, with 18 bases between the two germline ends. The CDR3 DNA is TGTGCCAGCAGTCCCTTTCGAGGGGAGGCGAGCAATCAGCCCCAGCATTTT. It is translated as CASSPFRGEASNQPQHF.